The sequence of this T cell receptor (beta chain) was determined in a study of beta chain features in type 1 diabetes. Study-level background: Across the samples, more than 85 million sorted cells were examined in total. General observations from the study: TCRB CDR3 length was moderately but significantly reduced in all four CD4+ subsets of Type 1 diabetes patients.

This CDR3 spans 20 amino acids. Germline-derived CDR1 and CDR2 are MDHEN and SYDVKM. V lost 2 bases to trimming and J lost 0 bases, with 23 bases between them. The authors reverse transcribed all of the isolated RNA, so sequencing captured expressed TCRB transcripts. Stem cell-like memory T cell samples averaged about 1 million immunoSEQ reads each. Repertoires were generated with immunoSEQ multiplex PCR, while TCRdb's copy carries only in-frame clones and drops some. The data hold about 110,000 clones, with about two fifths observed a single time. Comment on this clone: Its antigen remains unidentified.

The collection from each donor was one heparinised blood draw averaging about 116 mL. The chain is built from TRBV28 and TRBJ1-5, with a weak D call TRBD1 (5 bases). The specimen was stem cell memory CD4+ T cells from blood. This clonotype originated in a woman younger than 30 in good health. The CDR3 protein is CASSLGQGKTVFGSNQPQHF. The DNA for the CDR3 is TGTGCCAGCAGTTTAGGGCAGGGAAAAACGGTGTTCGGTAGCAATCAGCCCCAGCATTTT.